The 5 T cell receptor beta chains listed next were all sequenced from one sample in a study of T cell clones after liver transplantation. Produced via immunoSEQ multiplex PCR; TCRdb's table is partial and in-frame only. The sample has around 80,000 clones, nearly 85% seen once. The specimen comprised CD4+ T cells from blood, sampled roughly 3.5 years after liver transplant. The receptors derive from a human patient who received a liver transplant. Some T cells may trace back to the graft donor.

The CDR3 sequence: CASSLHLTSDLQETQYF. In DNA, the CDR3 is TGCGCCAGCAGCTTGCATCTAACTAGCGACCTCCAAGAGACCCAGTACTTC. The chain carries TRBV5-1 and TRBJ2-5; 7 bases are a match to TRBD2. From germline, CDR1 is SGHRS and CDR2 YFSETQ. CDR3 size: 17 residues. Trimming took 1 base from V and 1 from J; bases not matched to a gene: 10. The full variable domain, with the rest looked up from reference TRBV5-1 and TRBJ2-5, is KAGVTQTPRYLIKTRGQQVTLSCSPISGHRSVSWYQQTPGQGLQFLFEYFSETQRNKGNFPGRFSGRQFSNSRSEMNVSTLELGDSALYLCASSLHLTSDLQETQYFGPGTRLLVL.

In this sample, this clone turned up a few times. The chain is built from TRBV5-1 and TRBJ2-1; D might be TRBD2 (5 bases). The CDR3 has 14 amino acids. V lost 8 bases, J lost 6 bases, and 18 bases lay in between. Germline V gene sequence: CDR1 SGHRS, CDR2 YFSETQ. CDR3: CASSPPRAPNEQFF. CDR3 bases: TGCGCCAGTAGTCCCCCGCGGGCCCCCAATGAGCAGTTCTTC.

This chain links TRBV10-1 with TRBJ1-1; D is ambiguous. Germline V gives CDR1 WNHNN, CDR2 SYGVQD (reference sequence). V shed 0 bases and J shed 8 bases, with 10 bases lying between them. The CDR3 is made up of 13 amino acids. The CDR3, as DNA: TGCGCCAGCAGTGAGTCGTGGCTAGAGGAAGCTTTCTTT. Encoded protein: CASSESWLEEAFF.

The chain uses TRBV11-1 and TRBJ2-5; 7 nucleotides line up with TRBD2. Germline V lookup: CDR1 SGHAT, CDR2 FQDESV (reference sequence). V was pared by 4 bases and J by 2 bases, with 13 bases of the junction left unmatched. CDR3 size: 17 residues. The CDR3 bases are TGTGCCAGCAGCTCGGGGTTCGCGGGAGACGTACAAGAGACCCAGTACTTC. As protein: CASSSGFAGDVQETQYF.

DNA for the CDR3: TGCAGTGCTCCCAGGGTACAGGGCTACACCTTC. Its protein is CSAPRVQGYTF. The chain has TRBV20-1 and TRBJ1-2, with D maybe TRBD1 (5 bases). The germline V gene encodes CDR1 DFQATT and CDR2 SNEGSKA (reference sequence). This CDR3 has 11 residues. V lost 5 bases and J 8 bases, leaving 12 bases between the germline ends.